Each of the 26 T cell receptor beta chains below was sequenced from the same sample in a study of T-cell memory formation after mild COVID-19. MiXCR was run by TCRdb on the 5' RACE reads, yielding one entry per CDR3 protein. The sample includes fewer than 250,000 distinct CDR3 sequences, roughly 15% of them seen just once. Sequencing input: PBMCs or a T cell subset sorted from them (not recorded which). Receptors were obtained from an adult woman who had mild COVID-19 (a few samples of this study predate the infection). Cell type and time point are not known.

This clonotype has at least ten counts. The chain joins TRBV7-7 to TRBJ2-3, with D unclear. Trimming shortened V by 1 base and J by 3 bases, and 11 bases separated the two germline ends. The CDR3 covers 15 residues. Germline V gene sequence: CDR1 SSHAT, CDR2 FNYEAQ (reference sequence). The CDR3 protein is CASSLGFGRTDTQYF. The CDR3 nucleotides are TGTGCCAGCAGCTTAGGTTTCGGCAGAACAGATACGCAGTATTTT.

A few counts support this clonotype. CDR3 in DNA: TGTGCCACCCGAGGGGGCTATAATTCACCCCTCCACTTT. Protein: CATRGGYNSPLHF. The chain employs TRBV2 and TRBJ1-6; a possible D gene is TRBD1 (6 bases). The length of the CDR3 is 13 residues. Per the germline V gene, CDR1 is SNHLY and CDR2 is FYNNEI. V lost 10 bases and J lost 3, with 10 bases in between.

This clonotype was recorded at least ten times. The DNA for the CDR3 is TGTGCCAGCAGCTTAATATCTAGAGGGTCGGGTGATGGCTACACCTTC. Amino acids: CASSLISRGSGDGYTF. The chain joins TRBV7-8 to TRBJ1-2; D uncertain. Trimming took off 2 bases at V and 6 bases at J, with 19 bases between the two ends. CDR3 length: 16 residues. The germline gives CDR1 SGHVS, CDR2 FQNEAQ.

This clonotype was observed a handful of times. This rearrangement joins TRBV6-6 to TRBJ2-3; D not resolved. V shed 6 bases and J shed 3 bases, with 25 bases lying between them. The CDR3 runs to 18 residues. Germline loops: CDR1 MNHNY, CDR2 SVGAGI (reference sequence). CDR3 nucleotide sequence: TGTGCCAGCAGCCCTGGCAAAGCAAGCCAAAAAGGAACAGATACGCAGTATTTT. Amino acid sequence: CASSPGKASQKGTDTQYF.

This clonotype was recorded a few times. The rearrangement joins TRBV19 to TRBJ2-2; D uncertain. The CDR3 runs 16 residues. The germline V gene has CDR1 LNHDA and CDR2 SQIVND (reference sequence). The germline V and J ends were trimmed by 7 bases and 1 base, with 16 bases remaining between them. The CDR3 DNA follows: TGTGCCAGTACTCCAAAGGCACGACTGAACACCGGGGAGCTGTTTTTT. Its translation: CASTPKARLNTGELFF.

In its sample, this clonotype was seen a few times. The chain is built from TRBV5-1 and TRBJ2-7; 8 nucleotides align to TRBD1. The CDR3 is 13 residues long. The V segment lost 4 bases and the J segment 7 bases; nucleotides outside the gene matches: 7. Germline CDR1 and CDR2: SGHRS and YFSETQ. This chain's CDR3 is CASSVDRGLEQYF. The CDR3 region has the DNA TGCGCCAGCAGCGTCGACAGGGGCTTGGAGCAGTACTTC.

Only a few counts were recorded for this clonotype. The chain joins TRBV5-1 to TRBJ2-3, with D unresolved. The CDR3 sequence is 14 residues long. V gave up 3 bases and J gave up 4 bases, with 12 bases separating them. Germline CDR1 is SGHRS and CDR2 is YFSETQ. Here the CDR3 reads CASSSGSRADTQYF. CDR3 bases: TGCGCCAGCAGCTCCGGTTCACGAGCAGATACGCAGTATTTT.

This clonotype was counted many times. The chain joins TRBV7-9 to TRBJ1-1, with D perhaps TRBD1 (5 bases). CDR3 size: 17 residues. Germline CDR1 and CDR2: SEHNR and FQNEAQ (reference sequence). The V gene lost 1 base and the J gene lost 0 bases, with 15 bases spanning the gap. The CDR3 region has the DNA TGTGCCAGCAGCTTAGGAGGGTGGGGAGGGGTGAACACTGAAGCTTTCTTT. Its translation: CASSLGGWGGVNTEAFF.

This clonotype was counted at least ten times. The J gene is TRBJ2-3, the V gene TRBV12-3 or TRBV12-4, with 10 positions matching TRBD1. V lost 0 bases, J lost 4 bases, and 1 base stayed unmatched. CDR3 length: 15 residues. The CDR3, as DNA: TGTGCCAGCAGTTTAGCGGGACAGGGGTCAGATACGCAGTATTTT. This encodes CASSLAGQGSDTQYF.

The rearrangement links TRBV6-5 to TRBJ1-5; TRBD1 might be the D (6 bases). From germline, CDR1 is MNHEY and CDR2 SVGAGI. V dropped 8 bases and J dropped 2 bases, with 10 bases sitting between them. CDR3 length equals 13 residues. In DNA, the CDR3 is TGTGCCAGCGGGGGCAAGGGCAATCAGCCCCAGCATTTT. This encodes CASGGKGNQPQHF.

The V gene is TRBV7-8, the J gene TRBJ1-3, with 9 nucleotides matching TRBD1. The ends lost 5 bases at V and 2 bases at J; junction bases unmatched: 7. Germline values: CDR1 SGHVS, CDR2 FQNEAQ. This CDR3 region has 16 residues. DNA for the CDR3: TGTGCCAGCAGCGACCCGAGACAGGGGGCTGGAAACACCATATATTTT. Amino acid sequence: CASSDPRQGAGNTIYF.

In its sample, this clonotype was seen many times. The chain joins TRBV12-3 or TRBV12-4 to TRBJ2-1, with 9 positions matching TRBD1. V shed 5 bases, J shed 4 bases, and the junction held 6 bases outside the gene matches. The CDR3 spans 15 residues. In DNA, the CDR3 is TGTGCCAGCAGTGTGGACAGGGGTCCTTACAATGAGCAGTTCTTC. This translates into CASSVDRGPYNEQFF.

This clonotype was detected only a few times. The chain recombines TRBV4-1 with TRBJ2-1; possibly TRBD2 for D (5 bases). V gave up 4 bases and J gave up 0 bases, with 16 bases separating them. Looked up from germline, CDR1 is MGHRA and CDR2 is YSYEKL. The CDR3 is made up of 17 amino acids. CDR3 in DNA: TGCGCCAGCAGCCCCCTAGGGAGCGTGAGCTCCTACAATGAGCAGTTCTTC. It yields the protein CASSPLGSVSSYNEQFF.

The genes are TRBV12-3 or TRBV12-4 and TRBJ2-1; 11 bases match TRBD2. Trimming cost V 5 bases and J 5 bases; bases outside gene matches: 8. There are 16 residues in the CDR3. CDR3 nucleotide sequence: TGTGCCAGCAGTCTCTACACTAGCGGGAGTCACAATGAGCAGTTCTTC. Its translation is CASSLYTSGSHNEQFF.

The J gene is TRBJ1-1, the V gene TRBV19; 8 bases are shared with TRBD1. This CDR3 region has 15 residues. Germline V gene sequence: CDR1 LNHDA, CDR2 SQIVND (reference sequence). J was trimmed by 0 bases and V by 7 bases; bases with no gene match: 7. The CDR3 coding sequence is TGTGCCAGTACCATAGACAGGGGCATGAACACTGAAGCTTTCTTT. Translating gives CASTIDRGMNTEAFF.

This clonotype was observed a handful of times. The V and J genes are TRBV10-3 and TRBJ2-5, with 8 bases identical to TRBD2. In germline, CDR1 is ENHRY, CDR2 SYGVKD. V was pared by 8 bases and J by 5 bases, with 13 bases of the junction left unmatched. This CDR3 region has 15 residues. CDR3 coding DNA: TGTGCCATCGGAGAGCGGGAGAGACTTAGGGAGACCCAGTACTTC. Encoded protein: CAIGERERLRETQYF.

A few counts support this clonotype. For the CDR3, the DNA is TGTGCCAGCAACTATGCGGGAGGGTCAGAAGAGCAGTTCTTC. Its translation: CASNYAGGSEEQFF. The chain recombines TRBV12-3 or TRBV12-4 with TRBJ2-1; TRBD2 agrees at 9 bases. The CDR3 contains 14 residues. With 7 bases clipped from V and 10 bases from J, the junction kept 11 bases outside the gene matches.

This sequence joins TRBV12-3 or TRBV12-4 and TRBJ2-3, with D possibly being TRBD1 (6 bases). This CDR3 comprises 14 residues. V lost 3 bases, J lost 3 bases, and 10 bases lay in between. The CDR3: CASSFAGVTDTQYF. CDR3 in DNA: TGTGCCAGCAGTTTTGCAGGGGTGACAGATACGCAGTATTTT.

The chain joins TRBV29-1 to TRBJ2-1; D gene unclear. Germline CDR1 SQVTM, CDR2 ANQGSEA. Trimming left V 7 bases short and J 4 bases short, with 11 bases between. The CDR3 spans 12 residues. DNA of the CDR3: TGCAGCGCAAGGGAAGGGTACAATGAGCAGTTCTTC. This gives the protein CSAREGYNEQFF.

A few counts support this clonotype. The V and J genes are TRBV12-3 or TRBV12-4 and TRBJ1-4; D call uncertain. This CDR3 has 14 amino acids. Between the trimmed V and J ends, which lost 3 bases and 7 bases, there was a span of 12 bases. The CDR3 loop reads CASSFLGFREKLFF. The CDR3 nucleotides are TGTGCCAGCAGTTTTCTCGGGTTCCGTGAAAAACTGTTTTTT.

This chain uses TRBV27 with TRBJ2-7; 8 nucleotides match TRBD2. The germline gives CDR1 MNHEY, CDR2 SMNVEV (reference sequence). The CDR3 covers 15 residues. V shed 3 bases and J 6 bases; nucleotides not matched to a gene: 10. CDR3 sequence (DNA): TGTGCCAGCAGTTTGCTCCGCGGGGGGTTCGCCGAGCAGTACTTC. It encodes CASSLLRGGFAEQYF.

This chain links TRBV12-3 or TRBV12-4 with TRBJ1-1; TRBD1 might be the D (6 bases). Trimming pared 4 bases from V and 6 bases from J, leaving 12 bases between. There are 13 residues in the CDR3. This CDR3 reads CASSYNRAAEAFF. The CDR3 bases are TGTGCCAGCAGTTACAACAGGGCCGCTGAAGCTTTCTTT.

This clonotype was detected a few times. The chain is built from TRBV6-5 and TRBJ2-7; the D gene is possibly TRBD2 (6 bases). V was cut by 6 bases and J by 7 bases, with 10 bases left in between. The length of the CDR3 is 11 residues. Germline CDR1 reads MNHEY; CDR2 reads SVGAGI. The CDR3, as DNA: TGTGCCAGCAGGGGACTTTCGGAGCAGTACTTC. Protein sequence: CASRGLSEQYF.

The gene calls are TRBV5-1 and TRBJ1-2; D not resolved. CDR3 length: 15 residues. Looked up from germline, CDR1 is SGHRS and CDR2 is YFSETQ. With 0 bases removed from V and 0 bases from J, the gap between germline ends came to 9 bases. This chain's CDR3 is CASSLDGSSNYGYTF. CDR3 DNA: TGCGCCAGCAGCTTGGATGGGAGCTCTAACTATGGCTACACCTTC.

V usage is TRBV7-2 and J usage is TRBJ1-2; a possible D gene is TRBD1 (5 bases). Per germline, CDR1 SGHTA and CDR2 FQGNSA. Trimming shortened V by 7 bases and J by 0 bases, and 15 bases separated the two germline ends. The CDR3 loop spans 15 amino acids. The DNA for the CDR3 is TGTGCCAGCAACGACGGGACTGATGCTAACTATGGCTACACCTTC. Translating it yields CASNDGTDANYGYTF. The entire variable domain, with the rest obtained from reference TRBV7-2 and TRBJ1-2, is as follows: GAGVSQSPSNKVTEKGKDVELRCDPISGHTALYWYRQSLGQGLEFLIYFQGNSAPDKSGLPSDRFSAERTGGSVSTLTIQRTQQEDSAVYLCASNDGTDANYGYTFGSGTRLTVV.

A note on this clonotype: At one end, the junction sequence differs from germline, possibly due to a read error. V is TRBV18 and J is TRBJ2-1; TRBD1 matches at 7 bases. This CDR3 has 13 amino acids. CDR1 and CDR2 (germline): KGHSH, LQKENI. The CDR3 spells CASSLGQDNEQLF. CDR3 coding DNA: TGTGCCAGCTCCCTTGGACAGGACAATGAGCAGCTCTTC. The variable domain in full, completed from reference TRBV18 and TRBJ2-1, reads NAGVMQNPRHLVRRRGQEARLRCSPMKGHSHVYWYRQLPEEGLKFMVYLQKENIIDESGMPKERFSAEFPKEGPSILRIQQVVRGDSAAYFCASSLGQDNEQLFGPGTRLTVL.